A selection of T cell receptor beta chains follows, all from one sample in a study of cytomegalovirus exposure and HLA in healthy donors. Sequencing used immunoSEQ multiplex PCR; TCRdb keeps in-frame clones, though not all of them. This sample has 150,000 to 200,000 clones; around nine tenths occur once, and the top ten carry almost 2%. The sequenced sample consisted of PBMCs. The source of these receptors is a woman younger than 35 in good health and CMV-seronegative. Each CDR3 is given with its conserved first and last residue. Fields, in order: V gene, D gene, clone size, J gene, CDR3 DNA, CDR3 protein. A D gene is named only where the DNA matches it firmly. Clone size appears in some rows only: once, few, many, or a class for an expanded clone.

TRBV30	NA	NA	TRBJ2-7	TGTGCCTGGGAGGGAACTGCCTCCTACGAGCAGTACTTC	CAWEGTASYEQYF
TRBV5-1	TRBD2	NA	TRBJ2-3	TGCGCCAGCAGCACCCCTTCGGGGGGGCCTGGAGATACGCAGTATTTT	CASSTPSGGPGDTQYF
TRBV10-1	NA	NA	TRBJ1-1	TGCGCCAGCATCCCACGGACGGGAATGAACACTGAAGCTTTCTTT	CASIPRTGMNTEAFF
TRBV19	NA	NA	TRBJ1-5	TGTGCCAGTAGTATTGCAGTCAATCAGCCCCAGCATTTT	CASSIAVNQPQHF
TRBV30	TRBD2	NA	TRBJ2-5	TGTGCCTGGAGTGCCGCTAGCGGGAAACGTCGGGAGCAGTACTTC	CAWSAASGKRREQYF
TRBV28	NA	NA	TRBJ1-2	TGTGCCAGCAGTTTGGGGGGGGGATCCGGAGTAGGTGGCTACACCTTC	CASSLGGGSGVGGYTF
TRBV6-1	NA	NA	TRBJ1-5	TGTGCCAGCACCTACGGGGGAGATCAGCCCCAGCATTTT	CASTYGGDQPQHF
TRBV30	NA	NA	TRBJ1-6	TGTGCCTGGAGTGCCGGTAATTCACCCCTCCACTTT	CAWSAGNSPLHF
TRBV7-9	TRBD1	once	TRBJ2-7	TGTGCCAGCTCAAGGCCAGGGGGATACGAGCAGTACTTC	CASSRPGGYEQYF
TRBV7-9	NA	few	TRBJ1-1	TGTGCCAGCAGCTTAGGTAGGGACACGAACACTGAAGCTTTCTTT	CASSLGRDTNTEAFF
TRBV7-6	TRBD2	NA	TRBJ2-7	TGTGCCAGCAGCCCCAGCCCGGGAGGTAGATCCTCCTACGAGCAGTACTTC	CASSPSPGGRSSYEQYF
TRBV27	TRBD2	NA	TRBJ2-1	TGTGCCAGCACGCGGGGGTTCTCCTACAATGAGCAGTTCTTC	CASTRGFSYNEQFF
TRBV7-8	TRBD1	NA	TRBJ2-7	TGTGCCAGCAGCTGGGACAGGGGTCACGAGCAGTACTTC	CASSWDRGHEQYF
TRBV2	NA	NA	TRBJ2-6	TGTGCCAGCAGTGAAGTACCATGGGGGCGGGCCAACGTCCTGACTTTC	CASSEVPWGRANVLTF
TRBV19	TRBD1	NA	TRBJ2-7	TGTGCCAGTAGTTGGACCCACAGGGGATCCTACGAGCAGTACTTC	CASSWTHRGSYEQYF
TRBV5-6	TRBD1	NA	TRBJ1-2	TGTGCCAGCAGCTCAGGGGGGTACCGCGCTCGGGGCTACACCTTC	CASSSGGYRARGYTF
TRBV30	NA	NA	TRBJ2-3	TGTGCCTGGAGTGTACCGGGTTTTGTCTTTGGAGATACGCAGTATTTT	CAWSVPGFVFGDTQYF
TRBV27	NA	NA	TRBJ2-5	TGTGCCAGCAGTTTCGGGAACCAAGAGACCCAGTACTTC	CASSFGNQETQYF
TRBV19	NA	NA	TRBJ2-3	TGTGCCAGTAGTACAGAGGGGGGAGATACGCAGTATTTT	CASSTEGGDTQYF
TRBV6-1	NA	once	TRBJ2-5	TGTGCCAGCAGTGAAAGCCTCGGGGGGCCGGAGACCCAGTACTTC	CASSESLGGPETQYF
TRBV29-1	NA	once	TRBJ2-1	TGCAGCGTTGACAGGGGGGATACCGATGAGCAGTTCTTC	CSVDRGDTDEQFF
TRBV19	TRBD2	NA	TRBJ2-1	TGTGCCAGTAGTGTAGGGACTAGCGGGAGGCCAGGGGAGCAGTTCTTC	CASSVGTSGRPGEQFF
TRBV18	NA	NA	TRBJ1-2	TGTGCCAGCTCACCAGTCACCGGGTCTAACTATGGCTACACCTTC	CASSPVTGSNYGYTF
TRBV11-2	TRBD1	NA	TRBJ1-2	TGTGCCAGCAGCTTAGACCAGGGGGCGGGTGGCTACACCTTC	CASSLDQGAGGYTF
TRBV10-3	NA	NA	TRBJ2-1	TGTGCCATCAGTGACGGTGAGCAGTTCTTC	CAISDGEQFF
TRBV5-1	TRBD1	NA	TRBJ1-1	TGCGCCAGCAGCATTGACAGGGGGCAGACTGAAGCTTTCTTT	CASSIDRGQTEAFF
TRBV29-1	TRBD2	NA	TRBJ2-1	TGCAGCGTAGCCGGGACTAGCGCTTACAATGAGCAGTTCTTC	CSVAGTSAYNEQFF
TRBV30	NA	NA	TRBJ1-2	TGTGCCTGGAGTATTCAGACAGAGACATATGGCTACACCTTC	CAWSIQTETYGYTF
TRBV7-3	TRBD2	NA	TRBJ2-3	TGTGCCAGCAGCTTATCCCCTAGCGGGTCAGATACGCAGTATTTT	CASSLSPSGSDTQYF
TRBV6-1	NA	NA	TRBJ2-2	TGTGCCAGCAGTGACCAGGGACAAAAGAACACCGGGGAGCTGTTTTTT	CASSDQGQKNTGELFF
TRBV7-9	NA	NA	TRBJ1-4	TGTGCCAGCAGCTACACCCTGCGCGGTGTTAATGAAAAACTGTTTTTT	CASSYTLRGVNEKLFF
TRBV4-2	TRBD1	NA	TRBJ1-2	TGTGCCAGCAGCCAAGATACAGGGGGAGGCTACACCTTC	CASSQDTGGGYTF
TRBV27	NA	NA	TRBJ1-1	TGTGCCAGCAGTTTACGGGGGGGCACTGAAGCTTTCTTT	CASSLRGGTEAFF
TRBV6-1	NA	NA	TRBJ2-3	TGTGCCAGCAGTGGAACCTTATTAGTAAATACGCAGTATTTT	CASSGTLLVNTQYF
TRBV29-1	NA	few	TRBJ2-7	TGCAGCGTTTCCCCAGGGCTACGTTACGAGCAGTACTTC	CSVSPGLRYEQYF